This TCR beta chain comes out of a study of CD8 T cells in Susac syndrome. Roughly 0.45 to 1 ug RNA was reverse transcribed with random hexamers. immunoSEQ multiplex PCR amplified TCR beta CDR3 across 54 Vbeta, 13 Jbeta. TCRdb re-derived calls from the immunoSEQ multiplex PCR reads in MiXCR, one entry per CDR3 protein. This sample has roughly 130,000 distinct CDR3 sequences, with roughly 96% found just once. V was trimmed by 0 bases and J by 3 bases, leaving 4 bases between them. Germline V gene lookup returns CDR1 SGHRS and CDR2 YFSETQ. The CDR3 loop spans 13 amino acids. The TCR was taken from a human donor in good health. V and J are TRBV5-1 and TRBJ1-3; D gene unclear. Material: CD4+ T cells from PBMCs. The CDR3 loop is CASSLEGGNTIYF. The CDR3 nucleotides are TGCGCCAGCAGCTTGGAGGGTGGAAACACCATATATTTT.